The subject of this entry is one TCR beta chain. Given a much more abundant clone one base away, this may be a read error. This record comes from a study of molecular identifiers for immune sequencing clone quantification. TCRdb called the PCR reads again in MiXCR, with one record for every CDR3 protein. This table holds hundreds of thousands of distinct CDR3 sequences, 24% found once. Germline V gene lookup returns CDR1 MNHEY and CDR2 SVGEGT. The CDR3 length is 13 residues. Trimming pared 8 bases from V and 1 base from J, leaving 11 bases between. The rearrangement uses TRBV6-2 or TRBV6-3 and TRBJ1-1; the D is unclear. The material sequenced was naive CD8+ T cells from blood, with Jurkat cell RNA spiked in. Subset meaning: FACS-sorted CD8+CD4-CCR7+CD45RA+ naive T cells. The receptor comes from a human donor in good health. Some libraries in this study had Jurkat cell RNA spiked in. CDR3 nucleotides: TGTGCCAGCGGAGCCCTTTGGAACACTGAAGCTTTCTTT. Translating gives CASGALWNTEAFF.